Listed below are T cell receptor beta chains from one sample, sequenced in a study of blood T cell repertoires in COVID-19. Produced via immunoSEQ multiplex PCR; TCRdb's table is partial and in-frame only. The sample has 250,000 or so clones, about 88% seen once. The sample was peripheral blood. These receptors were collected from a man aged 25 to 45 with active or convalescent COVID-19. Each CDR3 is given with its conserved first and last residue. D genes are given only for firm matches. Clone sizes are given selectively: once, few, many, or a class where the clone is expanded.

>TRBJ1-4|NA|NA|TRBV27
TGTGCCAGCAGTTTACCCGGGTCTAATGAAAAACTGTTTTTT
CASSLPGSNEKLFF
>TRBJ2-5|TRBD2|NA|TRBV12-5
TGTGCTAGTGGACCCTCACTAGCGGGCAAAGAGACCCAGTACTTC
CASGPSLAGKETQYF
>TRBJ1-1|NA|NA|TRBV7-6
TGTGCCAGCAGCTTAGCGCAAGGACACAGAGGATCGAACACTGAAGCTTTCTTT
CASSLAQGHRGSNTEAFF
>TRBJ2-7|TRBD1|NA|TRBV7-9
TGTGCCAGCAGCTTAGCCCGGGACAGCTACTACGAGCAGTACTTC
CASSLARDSYYEQYF
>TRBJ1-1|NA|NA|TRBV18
TGTGCCAGCTCACCGTTGTTCGGGGGAGATGACACTGAAGCTTTCTTT
CASSPLFGGDDTEAFF
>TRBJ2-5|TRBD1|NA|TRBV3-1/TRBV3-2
TGTGCCAGCAGCCAAGACGGGACAGGGTTCGAGACCCAGTACTTC
CASSQDGTGFETQYF
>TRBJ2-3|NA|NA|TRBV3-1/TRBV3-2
TGTGCCAGCAGCAACTTACCAGATACGCAGTATTTT
CASSNLPDTQYF
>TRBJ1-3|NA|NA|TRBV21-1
TGTGCCGGGGCAGACTCTGGAAACACCATATATTTT
CAGADSGNTIYF
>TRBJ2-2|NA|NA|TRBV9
TGTGCCAGCAGCCCCCCTGGGGGGACCGGGGAGCTGTTTTTT
CASSPPGGTGELFF
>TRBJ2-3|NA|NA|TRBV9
TGTGCCAGCAGCGTCTATGGGGACACCCGCACAGATACGCAGTATTTT
CASSVYGDTRTDTQYF
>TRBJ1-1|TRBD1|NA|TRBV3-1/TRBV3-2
TGTGCCAGCAGTCCGCAAGATAGTCGGGTGAGGGGGCTTAGGGCTTTCTTT
CASSPQDSRVRGLRAFF
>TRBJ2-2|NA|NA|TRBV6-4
TGTGCCAGCAGTGAGGCAGGGGGGTACACCGGGGAGCTGTTTTTT
CASSEAGGYTGELFF
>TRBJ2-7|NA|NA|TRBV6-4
TGTGCCAGCAGCGGCGAGCAGTACTTC
CASSGEQYF
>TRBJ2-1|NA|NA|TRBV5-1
TGCGCCAGCAGCCCCGACCCGAGGCTGTCCAATGAGCAGTTCTTC
CASSPDPRLSNEQFF
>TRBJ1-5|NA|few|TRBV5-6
TGTGCCAGCAGCTTGGGTCCTCGGAGGGGCAATCAGCCCCAGCATTTT
CASSLGPRRGNQPQHF
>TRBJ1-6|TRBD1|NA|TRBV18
TGTGCCAGCTCACCGTCAGACAGGGCCTATAATTCACCCCTCCACTTT
CASSPSDRAYNSPLHF
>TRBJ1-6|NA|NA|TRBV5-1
TGCGCCAGCAGCGTATCAGGGGTATCACCCCTCCACTTT
CASSVSGVSPLHF
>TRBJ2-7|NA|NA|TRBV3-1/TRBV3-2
TGTGCCAGCAGCCGAGGTAAACAAGGAAGGGGTTACGAGCAGTACTTC
CASSRGKQGRGYEQYF
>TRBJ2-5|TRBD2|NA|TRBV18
TGTGCCAGCTCACCCTCTCCCCCGGGACTAGCGATAGGAGAGACCCAGTACTTC
CASSPSPPGLAIGETQYF
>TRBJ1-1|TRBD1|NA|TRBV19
TGTGCCAGTAGTATAATTCAGAGAGGGGGCACGAACACTGAAGCTTTCTTT
CASSIIQRGGTNTEAFF
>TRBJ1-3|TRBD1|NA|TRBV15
TGTGCCACCAGCAGCAGCGCCACGACAGGGATCGAAAACACCATATATTTT
CATSSSATTGIENTIYF
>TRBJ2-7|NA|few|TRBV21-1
TGTGCCAGCAGCAACCGGCGGGAAAACTACGAGCAGTACTTC
CASSNRRENYEQYF
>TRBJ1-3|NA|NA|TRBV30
TGTGCCTGGGGATGGGGGGGCGCGAGAAACACCATATATTTT
CAWGWGGARNTIYF
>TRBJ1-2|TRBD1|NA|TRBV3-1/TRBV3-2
TGTGCCAGCAGCCAATTGACAGGGGATTTCTATGGCTACACCTTC
CASSQLTGDFYGYTF
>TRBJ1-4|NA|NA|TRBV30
TGTGCCGGCCCTGGGAGCAATGAAAAACTGTTTTTT
CAGPGSNEKLFF
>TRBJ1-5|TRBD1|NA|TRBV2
TGTGCCAGCAGTGACGTCAGGGGGAGCGCGGTGCCCCAGCATTTT
CASSDVRGSAVPQHF
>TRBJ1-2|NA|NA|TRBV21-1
TGTGCCAGCCCCCAGTCCGGGGGGGCCTATGGCTACACCTTC
CASPQSGGAYGYTF
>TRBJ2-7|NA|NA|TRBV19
TGTGCCAGTAGTATAGGGAGGTCTGGCGAGCAGTACTTC
CASSIGRSGEQYF
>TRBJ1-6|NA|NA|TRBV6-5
TGTGCCAGCAGTTACTTTCAGCCAGGGGAGAATTCACCCCTCCACTTT
CASSYFQPGENSPLHF